This is a list of T cell receptor beta chains from one sample in a study of cytomegalovirus exposure and HLA in healthy donors. Produced via immunoSEQ multiplex PCR; TCRdb's table is partial and in-frame only. The profile shows some 150,000 clones, 71% of them singletons. The specimen was PBMCs. Receptors originate from a woman in her twenties or thirties in good health and CMV-seronegative. Both conserved end residues are part of each CDR3. D genes are given only for firm matches. Expanded clones are given a class, and other clones once, few, many or no size at all.

v_gene	j_gene	abundance	d_gene	CDR3aa	CDR3nt
TRBV11-3	TRBJ2-3	NA	TRBD2	CASSLGGSWTDTQYF	TGTGCCAGCAGCTTAGGCGGGAGTTGGACAGATACGCAGTATTTT
TRBV29-1	TRBJ2-7	NA	NA	CSVEPTGHSYEQYF	TGCAGCGTTGAGCCGACGGGACACTCCTACGAGCAGTACTTC
TRBV28	TRBJ2-7	NA	TRBD2	CASRELAGVWAEQYF	TGTGCCAGCAGGGAACTAGCGGGAGTATGGGCCGAGCAGTACTTC
TRBV19	TRBJ2-7	NA	NA	CASSIDTAFSEQYF	TGTGCCAGTAGTATAGACACCGCGTTCTCCGAGCAGTACTTC
TRBV4-2	TRBJ1-5	few	NA	CASSQLQSNQPQHF	TGTGCCAGCAGCCAACTACAGAGCAATCAGCCCCAGCATTTT
TRBV5-1	TRBJ1-2	NA	NA	CASSLAGLSGYTF	TGCGCCAGCAGCTTGGCAGGGTTGTCTGGCTACACCTTC
TRBV10-3	TRBJ2-1	NA	NA	CAISDNSQTNSYNEQFF	TGTGCCATCAGTGATAATTCACAGACCAACTCCTACAATGAGCAGTTCTTC
TRBV15	TRBJ1-5	NA	NA	CATSYSNQPQHF	TGTGCCACCAGTTATAGCAATCAGCCCCAGCATTTT
TRBV19	TRBJ2-3	NA	TRBD1	CATQYDRGTDTQYF	TGTGCCACCCAGTACGACAGGGGAACAGATACGCAGTATTTT
TRBV5-1	TRBJ1-6	NA	NA	CASSPLQGSGSPLHF	TGCGCCAGCAGCCCCCTTCAGGGATCGGGTTCACCCCTCCACTTT
TRBV6-5	TRBJ2-7	NA	TRBD1	CASSLPRQGGSYEQYF	TGTGCCAGCAGTTTACCCCGACAGGGGGGCTCCTACGAGCAGTACTTC
TRBV28	TRBJ2-1	NA	NA	CASSQGLLRDEQFF	TGTGCCAGCAGTCAAGGACTGCTTAGGGATGAGCAGTTCTTC
TRBV10-3	TRBJ1-5	NA	NA	CAISESGGDQPQHF	TGTGCCATCAGTGAGTCTGGAGGGGATCAGCCCCAGCATTTT
TRBV28	TRBJ2-7	NA	NA	CASSLTGSSDEQYF	TGTGCCAGCAGCCTAACGGGATCATCCGACGAGCAGTACTTC
TRBV7-8	TRBJ2-7	NA	NA	CASSLAYRKGSEQYF	TGTGCCAGCAGCTTAGCTTACAGAAAAGGATCCGAGCAGTACTTC
TRBV4-3	TRBJ1-1	NA	NA	CASSQEGLEAFF	TGCGCCAGCAGCCAAGAGGGCCTTGAAGCTTTCTTT
TRBV7-2	TRBJ2-3	once	NA	CASSSEGLEDTQYF	TGTGCCAGCAGCTCTGAGGGCCTAGAAGATACGCAGTATTTT
TRBV15	TRBJ1-2	few	TRBD1	CATSRAGTEGGYTF	TGTGCCACCAGCAGAGCCGGGACAGAGGGTGGCTACACCTTC
TRBV5-1	TRBJ1-4	NA	NA	CASSLRTGGNEKLFF	TGCGCCAGCAGCCTCCGGACGGGCGGGAATGAAAAACTGTTTTTT
TRBV28	TRBJ2-5	NA	TRBD2	CASSFLSGGERAQYF	TGTGCCAGCAGTTTTCTTAGCGGGGGCGAAAGGGCCCAGTACTTC
TRBV18	TRBJ2-1	NA	TRBD2	CASSPPSGGNNEQFF	TGTGCCAGCTCACCACCAAGCGGGGGGAACAATGAGCAGTTCTTC
TRBV5-1	TRBJ1-1	few	NA	CASSPGHRNTEAFF	TGCGCCAGCAGTCCCGGACACAGAAACACTGAAGCTTTCTTT
TRBV28	TRBJ2-5	NA	TRBD2	CASSLQTSGIETQYF	TGTGCCAGCAGTTTACAGACTAGCGGGATAGAGACCCAGTACTTC
TRBV7-2	TRBJ2-4	NA	NA	CASTFDRQNIQYF	TGTGCCAGCACCTTCGACAGACAAAACATTCAGTACTTC
TRBV19	TRBJ2-3	few	NA	CASSISYRVSTDTQYF	TGTGCCAGTAGTATCTCCTACAGGGTCAGCACAGATACGCAGTATTTT